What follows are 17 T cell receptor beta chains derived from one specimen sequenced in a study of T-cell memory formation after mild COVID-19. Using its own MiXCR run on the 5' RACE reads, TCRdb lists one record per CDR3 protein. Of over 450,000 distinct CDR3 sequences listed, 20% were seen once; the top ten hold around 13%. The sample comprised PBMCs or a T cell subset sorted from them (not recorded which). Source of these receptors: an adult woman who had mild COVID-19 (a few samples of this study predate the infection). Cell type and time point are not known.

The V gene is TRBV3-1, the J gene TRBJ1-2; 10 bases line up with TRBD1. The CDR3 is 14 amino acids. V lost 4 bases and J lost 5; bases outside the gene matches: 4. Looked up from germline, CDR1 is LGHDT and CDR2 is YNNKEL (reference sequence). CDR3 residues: CASSRTGGWYGYTF. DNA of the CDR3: TGTGCCAGCAGCCGGACAGGGGGTTGGTATGGCTACACCTTC.

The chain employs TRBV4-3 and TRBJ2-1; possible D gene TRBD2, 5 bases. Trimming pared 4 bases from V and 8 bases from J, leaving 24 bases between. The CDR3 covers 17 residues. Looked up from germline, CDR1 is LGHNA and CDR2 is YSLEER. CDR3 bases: TGCGCCAGCAGCCCGCAAGAGTCTAGCCCGATTCGACATGAGCAGTTCTTC. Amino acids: CASSPQESSPIRHEQFF.

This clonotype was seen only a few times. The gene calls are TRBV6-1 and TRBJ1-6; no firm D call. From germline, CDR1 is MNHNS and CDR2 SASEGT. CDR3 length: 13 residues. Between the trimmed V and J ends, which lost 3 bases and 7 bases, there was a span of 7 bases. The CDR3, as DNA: TGTGCCAGCAGTGATATCGAGAATTCACCCCTCCACTTT. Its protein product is CASSDIENSPLHF.

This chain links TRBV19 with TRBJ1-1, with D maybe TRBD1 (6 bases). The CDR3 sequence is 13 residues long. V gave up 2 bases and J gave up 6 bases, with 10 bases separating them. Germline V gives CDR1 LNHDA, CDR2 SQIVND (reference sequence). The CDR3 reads CASSIRGAAEAFF. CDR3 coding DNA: TGTGCCAGTAGTATAAGGGGGGCGGCTGAAGCTTTCTTT.

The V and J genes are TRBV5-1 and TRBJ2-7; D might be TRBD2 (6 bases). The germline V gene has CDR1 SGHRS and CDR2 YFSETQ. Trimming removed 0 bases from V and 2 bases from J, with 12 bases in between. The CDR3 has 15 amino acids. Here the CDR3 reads CASSLAGSRAYEQYF. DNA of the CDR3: TGCGCCAGCAGCTTGGCCGGGAGTAGGGCCTACGAGCAGTACTTC. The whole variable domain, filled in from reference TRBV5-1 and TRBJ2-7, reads KAGVTQTPRYLIKTRGQQVTLSCSPISGHRSVSWYQQTPGQGLQFLFEYFSETQRNKGNFPGRFSGRQFSNSRSEMNVSTLELGDSALYLCASSLAGSRAYEQYFGPGTRLTVT.

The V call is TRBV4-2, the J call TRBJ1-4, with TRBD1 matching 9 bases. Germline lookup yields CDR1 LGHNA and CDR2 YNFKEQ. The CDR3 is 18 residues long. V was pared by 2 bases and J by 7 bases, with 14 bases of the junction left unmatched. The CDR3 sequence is CASSQFPLTGTGFEKLFF. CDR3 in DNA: TGTGCCAGCAGCCAATTCCCCTTGACCGGGACAGGGTTTGAAAAACTGTTTTTT.

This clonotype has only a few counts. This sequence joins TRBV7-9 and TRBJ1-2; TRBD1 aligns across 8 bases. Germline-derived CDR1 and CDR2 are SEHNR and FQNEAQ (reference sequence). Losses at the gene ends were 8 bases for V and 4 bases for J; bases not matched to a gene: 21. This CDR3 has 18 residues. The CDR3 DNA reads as TGTGCCAGCTACCTGCCGGCGGACAGGGTTCCAAGTTCCTATGGCTACACCTTC. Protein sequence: CASYLPADRVPSSYGYTF.

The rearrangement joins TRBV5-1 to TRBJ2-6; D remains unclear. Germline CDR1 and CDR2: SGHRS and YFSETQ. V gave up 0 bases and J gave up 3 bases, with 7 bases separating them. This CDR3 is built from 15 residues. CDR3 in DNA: TGCGCCAGCAGCTTGGCCCGTCTTGGGGCCAACGTCCTGACTTTC. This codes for CASSLARLGANVLTF.

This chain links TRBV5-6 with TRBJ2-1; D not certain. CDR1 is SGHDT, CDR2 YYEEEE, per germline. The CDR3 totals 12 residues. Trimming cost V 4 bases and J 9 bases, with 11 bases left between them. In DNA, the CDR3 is TGTGCCAGCAGCAGAGACTTGGCTGAGCAGTTCTTC. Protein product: CASSRDLAEQFF.

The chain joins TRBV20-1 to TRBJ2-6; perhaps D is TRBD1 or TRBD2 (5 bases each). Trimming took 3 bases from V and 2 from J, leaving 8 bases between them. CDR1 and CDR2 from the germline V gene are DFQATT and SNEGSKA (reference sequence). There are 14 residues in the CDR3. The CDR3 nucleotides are TGCAGTGCTAGTCAGGGACCTGGGGCCAACGTCCTGACTTTC. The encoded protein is CSASQGPGANVLTF.

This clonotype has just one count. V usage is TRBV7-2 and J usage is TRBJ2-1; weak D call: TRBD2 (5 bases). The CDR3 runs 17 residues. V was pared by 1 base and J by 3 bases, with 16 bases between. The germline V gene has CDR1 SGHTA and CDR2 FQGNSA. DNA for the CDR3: TGTGCCAGCAGCTTAGGGACCAGCAGCCGGGACTACAATGAGCAGTTCTTC. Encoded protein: CASSLGTSSRDYNEQFF.

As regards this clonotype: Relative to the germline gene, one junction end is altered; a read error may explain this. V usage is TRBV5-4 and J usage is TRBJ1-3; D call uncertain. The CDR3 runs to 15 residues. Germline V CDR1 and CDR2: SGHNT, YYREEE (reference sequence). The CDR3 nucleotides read TGTGCTAGCAGCTTTGGATCTAGCTCTGGAAACACCATATATTTT. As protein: CASSFGSSSGNTIYF.

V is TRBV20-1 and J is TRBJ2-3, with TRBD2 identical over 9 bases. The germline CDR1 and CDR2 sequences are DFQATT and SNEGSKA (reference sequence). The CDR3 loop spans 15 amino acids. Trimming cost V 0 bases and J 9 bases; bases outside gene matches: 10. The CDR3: CSARDRVAGAQTQYF. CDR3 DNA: TGCAGTGCTAGAGATCGGGTAGCGGGAGCCCAGACGCAGTATTTT.

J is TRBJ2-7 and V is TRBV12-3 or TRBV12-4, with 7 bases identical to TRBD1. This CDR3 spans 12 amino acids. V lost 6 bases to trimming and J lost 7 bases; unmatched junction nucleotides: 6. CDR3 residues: CASRIPGGEQYF. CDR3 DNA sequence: TGTGCCAGCAGAATCCCAGGGGGAGAGCAGTACTTC.

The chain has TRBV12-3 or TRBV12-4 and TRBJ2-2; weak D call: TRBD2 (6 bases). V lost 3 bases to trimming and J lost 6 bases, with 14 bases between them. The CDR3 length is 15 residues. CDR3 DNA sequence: TGTGCCAGCAGTTTGGGACTTTCGTTGTCCGGGGAGCTGTTTTTT. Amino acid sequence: CASSLGLSLSGELFF.

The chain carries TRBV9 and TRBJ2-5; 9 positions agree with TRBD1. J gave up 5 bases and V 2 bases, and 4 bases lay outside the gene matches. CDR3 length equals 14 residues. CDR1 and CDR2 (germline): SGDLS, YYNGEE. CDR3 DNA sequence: TGTGCCAGCAGCGTGGGACAGGGACCTGAGACCCAGTACTTC. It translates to CASSVGQGPETQYF. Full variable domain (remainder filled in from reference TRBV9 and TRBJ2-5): DSGVTQTPKHLITATGQRVTLRCSPRSGDLSVYWYQQSLDQGLQFLIQYYNGEERAKGNILERFSAQQFPDLHSELNLSSLELGDSALYFCASSVGQGPETQYFGPGTRLLVL.

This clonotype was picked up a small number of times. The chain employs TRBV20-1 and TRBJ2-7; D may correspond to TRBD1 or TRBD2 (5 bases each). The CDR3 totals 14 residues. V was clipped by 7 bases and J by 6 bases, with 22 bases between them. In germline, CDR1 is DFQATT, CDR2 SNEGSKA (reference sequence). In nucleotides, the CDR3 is TGCAGTGGTAACTCTCTCGGGGCGCTCGGCGAGCAGTACTTC. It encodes CSGNSLGALGEQYF.